A selection of T cell receptor beta chains follows, all from one sample in a study of T cells expressing NK-cell markers. Each CDR3 protein gets one entry in TCRdb, which reprocessed the 5' RACE reads and gives no DNA. The sample holds 350,000 to 400,000 distinct CDR3 sequences. The source material was blood T cells: a sorted CD56 or NKG2C T cell subset, CD4+ or CD8+ T cells, or bulk PBMC T cells (not recorded which). These receptors all stem from a woman aged 50 to 60 in good health. Each CDR3 is given with its conserved first and last residue.

j_call v_call cdr3_aa
TRBJ2-3 TRBV29-1 CSGGHIGAGPNTQYF
TRBJ2-1 TRBV6-2/TRBV6-3 CASSYSWEWNEQFF
TRBJ2-3 TRBV5-1 CASHLTDTQYF
TRBJ2-5 TRBV6-6 CASTLAGPRGETQYF
TRBJ2-7 TRBV28 CASSTTGRGEQYF
TRBJ2-7 TRBV6-5 CASSQDPGTGREQYF
TRBJ1-5 TRBV6-6 CASSISDRVNQPQHF
TRBJ2-1 TRBV10-3 CAISEWGTSDNNEQFF
TRBJ1-1 TRBV11-2 CASSSLVWNTEAFF
TRBJ2-1 TRBV10-2 CASRTGGKDNEQFF
TRBJ1-1 TRBV6-1 CASTVLNTEAFF
TRBJ1-2 TRBV6-5 CASSRQGRDYGYTF
TRBJ2-7 TRBV5-1 CASSLGASDEQYF
TRBJ2-7 TRBV6-5 CASSASGKKFYEQYF
TRBJ1-6 TRBV10-1 CASSGPGRSPLHF
TRBJ2-5 TRBV20-1 CSARDLAGETQYF
TRBJ2-1 TRBV7-3 CASSLTSGVEQFF
TRBJ2-2 TRBV29-1 CSVVGVAGLVTGELFF
TRBJ1-5 TRBV4-1 CASSQEGRGRGNQPQHF
TRBJ2-2 TRBV3-1 CASSHRENVGELFF
TRBJ2-7 TRBV5-1 CASSQNPSEQYF
TRBJ2-1 TRBV20-1 CSARKGLQKNNEQFF
TRBJ1-1 TRBV6-6 CASRTGALNTEAFF
TRBJ1-3 TRBV5-5 CASSLDRGSSSGNTIYF
TRBJ2-1 TRBV5-1 CASSLGRSGSRSYNEQFF
TRBJ2-7 TRBV19 CASSMFGQDSYEQYF
TRBJ1-1 TRBV5-5 CASSFLGGATYTEAFF
TRBJ2-3 TRBV5-1 CASSLPPAGVAYTQYF
TRBJ2-2 TRBV3-1 CASGTRLPGELFF
TRBJ2-2 TRBV14 CASSQVGGLGELFF
TRBJ2-5 TRBV2 CASRGTSQETQYF
TRBJ1-2 TRBV24-1 CATSDPTGREYGYTF
TRBJ2-3 TRBV28 CASSDIERADTQYF
TRBJ2-3 TRBV6-1 CASSTSIVTSTDTQYF
TRBJ1-1 TRBV5-1 CASSLLGTSNTEAFF
TRBJ2-5 TRBV7-8 CASSPQGTLRETQYF
TRBJ1-2 TRBV6-5 CASSALGDSYGYTF
TRBJ2-2 TRBV15 CATSRGDGSGWELFF
TRBJ1-2 TRBV6-1 CASIKGLGYGYTF
TRBJ2-3 TRBV24-1 CATGERGTQYF
TRBJ2-5 TRBV7-9 CASSSQKPGGYGTQYF
TRBJ2-5 TRBV4-1 CASSPGIQETQYF
TRBJ2-2 TRBV11-3 CASSPTRGVAAGELFF
TRBJ1-1 TRBV7-8 CASSPDLRTDEAFF
TRBJ2-1 TRBV20-1 CSAREGQLAGAHEQFF
TRBJ2-3 TRBV14 CASSQRLALGTDTQYF
TRBJ2-2 TRBV20-1 CSARLAGRGNTGELFF
TRBJ2-1 TRBV10-3 CAIRRSGEEQFF
TRBJ1-1 TRBV20-1 CSAPGGLNTEAFF